A selection of T cell receptor beta chains follows, all from one sample in a study of blood T cells in healthy people across ages. TCRdb redid the calling of the 5' RACE reads with MiXCR, one entry per CDR3 protein. The sample consists of 1.5 million to 2 million distinct CDR3 sequences, roughly 32% of them appearing once. Sequenced input: blood. These receptors were collected from a woman under 40 in good health. Both conserved end residues are trimmed from each CDR3. The order of the fields is V gene, J gene, CDR3 protein.

TRBV5-5	TRBJ1-5	ASSYTGQPQH
TRBV20-1	TRBJ1-5	SARDPTGTQPQH
TRBV6-1	TRBJ2-1	ASTVGRAEQF
TRBV10-3	TRBJ2-3	AISESPAPFGEGTDTQY
TRBV28	TRBJ2-3	ASSLRSLTTDTQY
TRBV7-2	TRBJ2-1	ASSLARGQGLYNEQF
TRBV11-2	TRBJ2-3	ASSPRGAGVRDTQY
TRBV5-1	TRBJ2-3	ASRMGGADTQY
TRBV7-2	TRBJ2-5	ASTRTGAETQY
TRBV3-1	TRBJ2-3	ASSQSLARDRTDTQY
TRBV10-3	TRBJ2-7	AISTSGSSYEQY
TRBV20-1	TRBJ2-7	SARGTHDYEQY
TRBV19	TRBJ2-7	ASSMRGTGFEQY
TRBV20-1	TRBJ1-6	SARDKGDSPH
TRBV2	TRBJ2-1	ASSERLGLRQGYNEQF
TRBV18	TRBJ2-3	ASSPTAETITDTQY
TRBV24-1	TRBJ1-2	ATSDSGTGVYGYT
TRBV10-3	TRBJ2-7	AISESGAWVEGPYEQY
TRBV7-9	TRBJ2-1	ASSFSTNEQF
TRBV2	TRBJ2-1	ASSTLAEGVNNEQF
TRBV29-1	TRBJ1-4	SVGQMNEKLF
TRBV6-6	TRBJ2-7	ASRYSGGSYEQY
TRBV6-1	TRBJ2-7	ASDGRPGQNSYEQY
TRBV6-6	TRBJ2-5	ASSYSRTVRNQY
TRBV10-1	TRBJ2-3	ASSRLAGEPTDTQY
TRBV28	TRBJ1-1	ASSSRGQENTEAF
TRBV6-6	TRBJ1-1	ASSNLPGQGEAF
TRBV10-3	TRBJ1-4	AISASLQVLNEKLF
TRBV12-3/TRBV12-4	TRBJ1-4	AVKRTEVNEKLF
TRBV20-1	TRBJ2-1	SARDGRRRETQF
TRBV4-2	TRBJ2-1	ASSLLAGSYNERF
TRBV20-1	TRBJ2-5	SASKTSDRETQY
TRBV20-1	TRBJ2-3	SAVAGGLPDTQY
TRBV9	TRBJ2-3	ASSKSSTDTQY
TRBV27	TRBJ2-6	ASSLGGGIVGSGANVLT
TRBV7-2	TRBJ2-3	ASGLAGGSVDTQY
TRBV29-1	TRBJ1-2	NAGTPSHYGYT
TRBV10-2	-	ASSEYPSGGADEQY
TRBV20-1	TRBJ2-5	SARSPRTSGRVETQY
TRBV28	TRBJ2-1	AARGGGAVPEQF
TRBV6-6	TRBJ2-1	ASSPGQGLNEQF
TRBV12-3/TRBV12-4	TRBJ1-2	ASSLGTTYYGYT
TRBV5-5	TRBJ2-5	ASSFGQGGGQETQY
TRBV2	TRBJ1-1	ASRSTTEAF
TRBV7-9	TRBJ1-5	ASSLEWAGAHQPQH
TRBV2	TRBJ2-5	ASSGLAGAQY
TRBV29-1	TRBJ1-4	SVWTGPDEKLF
TRBV4-1	TRBJ2-3	ASSLGTQSTGTQY
TRBV20-1	TRBJ1-3	SARHGGNTIY
TRBV30	TRBJ1-4	AWTTTAKEKLF
TRBV4-1	TRBJ2-5	ASSHRRGPQETQY
TRBV9	TRBJ2-1	ASSVEGGVGNEQF
TRBV2	TRBJ1-1	ASSPQGIFVNTEAF
TRBV4-1	TRBJ2-7	ASNQAGTSVYEQY
TRBV20-1	TRBJ2-3	SIALAGAPTSTDTQY
TRBV6-1	TRBJ2-7	ASRGGTSGVSGEQY
TRBV5-4	TRBJ2-7	ASSPNSGSYEQY